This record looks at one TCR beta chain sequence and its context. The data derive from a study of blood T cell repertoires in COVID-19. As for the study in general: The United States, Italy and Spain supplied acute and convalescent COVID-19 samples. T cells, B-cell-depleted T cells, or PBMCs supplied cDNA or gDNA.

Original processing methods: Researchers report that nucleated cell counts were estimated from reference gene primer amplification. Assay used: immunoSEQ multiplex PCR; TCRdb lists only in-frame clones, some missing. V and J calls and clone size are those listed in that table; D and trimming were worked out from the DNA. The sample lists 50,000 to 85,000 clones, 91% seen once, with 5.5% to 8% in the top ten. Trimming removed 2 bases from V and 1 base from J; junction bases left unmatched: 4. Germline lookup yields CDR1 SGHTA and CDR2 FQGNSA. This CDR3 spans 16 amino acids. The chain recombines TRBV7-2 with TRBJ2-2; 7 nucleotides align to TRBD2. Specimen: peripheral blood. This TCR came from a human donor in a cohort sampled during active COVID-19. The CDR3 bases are TGTGCCAGCAGCTTAAACGGCGGGGGGAACACCGGGGAGCTGTTTTTT. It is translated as CASSLNGGGNTGELFF.